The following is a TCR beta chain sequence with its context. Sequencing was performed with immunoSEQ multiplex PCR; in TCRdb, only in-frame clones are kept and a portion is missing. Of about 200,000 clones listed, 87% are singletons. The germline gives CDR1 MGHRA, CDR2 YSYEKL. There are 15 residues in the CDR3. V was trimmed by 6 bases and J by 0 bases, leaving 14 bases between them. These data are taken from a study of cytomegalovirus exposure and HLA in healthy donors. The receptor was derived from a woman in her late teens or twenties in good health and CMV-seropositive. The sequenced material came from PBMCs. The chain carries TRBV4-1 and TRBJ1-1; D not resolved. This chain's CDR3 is CASSTRATMNTEAFF. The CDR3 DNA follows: TGCGCCAGCAGTACGAGGGCCACCATGAACACTGAAGCTTTCTTT.